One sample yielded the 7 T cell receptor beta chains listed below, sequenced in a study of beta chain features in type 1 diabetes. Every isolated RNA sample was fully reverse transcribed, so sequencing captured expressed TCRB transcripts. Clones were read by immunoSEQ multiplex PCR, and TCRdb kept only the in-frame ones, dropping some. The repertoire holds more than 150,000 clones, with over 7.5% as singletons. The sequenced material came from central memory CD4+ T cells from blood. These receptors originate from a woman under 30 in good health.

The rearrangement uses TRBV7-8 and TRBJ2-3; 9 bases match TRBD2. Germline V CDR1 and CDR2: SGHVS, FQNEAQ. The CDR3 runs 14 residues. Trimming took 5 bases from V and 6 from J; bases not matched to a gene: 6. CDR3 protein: CASSLRLAADTQYF. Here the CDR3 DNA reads TGTGCCAGCAGCCTCCGACTAGCGGCGGATACGCAGTATTTT.

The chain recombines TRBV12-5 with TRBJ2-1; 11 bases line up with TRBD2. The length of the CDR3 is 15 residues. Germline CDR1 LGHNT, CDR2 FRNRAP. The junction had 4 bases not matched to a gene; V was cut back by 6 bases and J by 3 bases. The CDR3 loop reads CASGRLAGNYNEQFF. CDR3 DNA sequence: TGTGCTAGTGGCAGACTAGCGGGGAACTACAATGAGCAGTTCTTC.

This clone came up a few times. For the CDR3, the DNA is TGCGCCAGCAGCTTGGCTACGTCTAACTCCTATAATTCACCCCTCCACTTT. This sequence encodes CASSLATSNSYNSPLHF. The chain is built from TRBV5-1 and TRBJ1-6; D ambiguous. V lost 0 bases, J lost 0 bases, and 10 bases lay in between. There are 17 residues in the CDR3. Germline values: CDR1 SGHRS, CDR2 YFSETQ.

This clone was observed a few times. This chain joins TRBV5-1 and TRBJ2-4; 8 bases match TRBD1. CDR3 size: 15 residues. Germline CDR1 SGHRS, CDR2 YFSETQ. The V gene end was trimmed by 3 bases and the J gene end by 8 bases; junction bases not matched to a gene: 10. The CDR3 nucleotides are TGCGCCAGCAGCTCGACCCAGGGGGCTCGGGACATTCAGTACTTC. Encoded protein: CASSSTQGARDIQYF.

Here the CDR3 reads CSVAGQGVLAFF. For the CDR3, the DNA is TGCAGCGTTGCGGGGCAGGGGGTATTGGCTTTCTTT. The chain joins TRBV29-1 to TRBJ1-1; 7 positions match TRBD1. V was pared by 4 bases and J by 11 bases, with 10 bases of the junction left unmatched. CDR3 length: 12 amino acids. Germline values: CDR1 SQVTM, CDR2 ANQGSEA.

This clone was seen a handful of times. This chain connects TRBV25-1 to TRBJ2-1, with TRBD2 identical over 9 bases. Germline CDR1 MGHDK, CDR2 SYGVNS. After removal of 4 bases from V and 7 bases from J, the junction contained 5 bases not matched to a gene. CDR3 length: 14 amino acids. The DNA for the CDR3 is TGTGCCAGCAGTGGGCTAGCGGGATGGAATGAGCAGTTCTTC. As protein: CASSGLAGWNEQFF. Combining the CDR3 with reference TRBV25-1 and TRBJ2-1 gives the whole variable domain EADIYQTPRYLVIGTGKKITLECSQTMGHDKMYWYQQDPGMELHLIHYSYGVNSTEKGDLSSESTVSRIRTEHFPLTLESARPSHTSQYLCASSGLAGWNEQFFGPGTRLTVL.

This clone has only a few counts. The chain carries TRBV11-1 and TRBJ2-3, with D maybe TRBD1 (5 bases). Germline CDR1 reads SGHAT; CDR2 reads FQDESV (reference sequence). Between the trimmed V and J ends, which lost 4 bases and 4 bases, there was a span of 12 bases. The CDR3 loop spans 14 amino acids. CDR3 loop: CASSSGSGSDTQYF. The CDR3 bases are TGTGCCAGCAGCTCCGGATCAGGGTCAGATACGCAGTATTTT.